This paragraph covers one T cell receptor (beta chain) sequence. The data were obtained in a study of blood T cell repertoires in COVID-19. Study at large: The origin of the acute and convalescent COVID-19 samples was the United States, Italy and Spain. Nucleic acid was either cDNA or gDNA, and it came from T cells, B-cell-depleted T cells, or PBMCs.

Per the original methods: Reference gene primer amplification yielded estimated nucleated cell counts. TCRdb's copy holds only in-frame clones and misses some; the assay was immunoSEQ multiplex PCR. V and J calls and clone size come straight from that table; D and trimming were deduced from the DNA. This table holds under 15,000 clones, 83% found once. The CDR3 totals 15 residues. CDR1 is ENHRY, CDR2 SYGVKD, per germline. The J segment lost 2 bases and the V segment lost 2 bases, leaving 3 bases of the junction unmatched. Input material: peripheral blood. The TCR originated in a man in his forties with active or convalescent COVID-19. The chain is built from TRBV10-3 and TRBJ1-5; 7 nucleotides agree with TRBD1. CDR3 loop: CAISEGGGGNQPQHF. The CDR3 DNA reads TGTGCCATCAGTGAGGGAGGGGGCGGCAATCAGCCCCAGCATTTT.